This record concerns one T cell receptor (beta chain) sequence. A read error may account for a junction end that differs from germline. The sample originates from a study of blood T cell repertoires in COVID-19. About the research overall: COVID-19 samples from acute and convalescent phases originated in the United States, Italy and Spain. From T cells, B-cell-depleted T cells, or PBMCs came the material, which was cDNA or gDNA.

Enrolled during active infection, Seattle patients were then followed longitudinally. Under the authors' procedure: For nucleated cells, counts were estimated from reference gene primer amplification. Generated by immunoSEQ multiplex PCR, the TCRdb table keeps only in-frame clones and is missing some. The DNA gave D and trimming, while V, J and clone size come from that table. Of approximately 58,000 clones listed, more than 80% are singletons. Germline assignment: CDR1 LGHDT and CDR2 YNNKEL (reference sequence). There are 13 residues in the CDR3. J is TRBJ1-1 and V is TRBV3-1 (or the pseudogene TRBV3-2); 8 bases are shared with TRBD1. Material: peripheral blood. This receptor was identified in a man aged 60 to 75 with COVID-19, enrolled during active disease. This chain's CDR3 is CASSQDIGDRTLF. The CDR3, as DNA: TGTGCCAGCAGCCAAGATATTGGGGACAGGACCCTGTTT.